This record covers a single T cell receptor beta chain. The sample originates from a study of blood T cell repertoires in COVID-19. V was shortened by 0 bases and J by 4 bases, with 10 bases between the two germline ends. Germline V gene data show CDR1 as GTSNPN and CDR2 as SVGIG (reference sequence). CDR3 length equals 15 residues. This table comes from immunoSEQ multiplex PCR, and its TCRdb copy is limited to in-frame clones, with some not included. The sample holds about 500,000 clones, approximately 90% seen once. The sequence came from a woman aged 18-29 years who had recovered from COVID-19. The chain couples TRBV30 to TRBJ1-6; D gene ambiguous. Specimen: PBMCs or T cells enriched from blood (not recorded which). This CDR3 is CAWSVLGSYNSPLHF. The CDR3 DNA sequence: TGTGCCTGGAGTGTACTAGGGTCTTATAATTCACCCCTCCACTTT.